This T cell receptor (beta chain) was sequenced during a study of T-cell memory formation after mild COVID-19. Study findings and constraints: Day 37-peaking second-wave clones had unconfirmed SARS-CoV-2 specificity.

Each CDR3 protein is one row after TCRdb ran MiXCR on the 5' RACE reads. The data contain under 150,000 distinct CDR3 sequences, 15% to 20% of them singletons. This CDR3 is built from 14 residues. Looked up from germline, CDR1 is SGHDN and CDR2 is FVKESK. Concerning this clonotype itself: Its antigen is unknown. At one of its ends the junction is not consistent with the germline gene, which may arise from a read error.

Input material: PBMCs or a T cell subset sorted from them (not recorded which). The rearrangement links TRBV14 to TRBJ1-1, with unresolved D. The receptor was derived from an adult woman who had mild COVID-19 (a few samples of this study predate the infection). Cell type and time point are not known. CDR3 amino acids: CASSQDRYRGRRAF. The CDR3 DNA follows: TGTGCCAGCAGCCAAGACCGTTACCGCGGACGGAGGGCGTTT.